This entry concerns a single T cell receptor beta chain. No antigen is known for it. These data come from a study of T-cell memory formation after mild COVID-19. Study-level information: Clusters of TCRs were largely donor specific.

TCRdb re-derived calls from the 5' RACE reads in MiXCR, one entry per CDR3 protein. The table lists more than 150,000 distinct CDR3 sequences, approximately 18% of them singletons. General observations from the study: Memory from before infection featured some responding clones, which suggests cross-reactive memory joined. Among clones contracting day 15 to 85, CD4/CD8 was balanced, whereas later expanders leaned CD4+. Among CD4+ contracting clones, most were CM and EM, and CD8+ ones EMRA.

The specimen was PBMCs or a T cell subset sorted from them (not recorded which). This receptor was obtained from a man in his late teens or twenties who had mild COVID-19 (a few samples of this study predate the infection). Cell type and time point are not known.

The CDR3 is CSAATGAGGEQYF. The CDR3 DNA reads TGCAGTGCTGCGACAGGGGCCGGGGGGGAGCAGTACTTC. V usage is TRBV20-1 and J usage is TRBJ2-7, with D possibly matching TRBD1 (8 bases). The CDR3 has 13 residues. V lost 5 bases, J lost 7 bases, and 18 bases lay in between. CDR1 and CDR2 from the germline V gene are DFQATT and SNEGSKA (reference sequence).